The 2 T cell receptor beta chains below all came from one sample that was sequenced in a study of blood T cell repertoires in COVID-19 (TCRdb year 2020). The library was made by the immunoSEQ multiplex PCR assay. Sourced from immuneACCESS, this table was stored by TCRdb with only in-frame sequences that have V and J called. A share of the clones is absent; for the studies checked, an unresolved V gene accounts for under half, and the remainder has no known explanation. The table for this sample lists almost 400,000 clones; over 75% of them were counted only once. Over 2% of the sample is in the top ten clones. Sequencing was carried out using peripheral blood. The receptors stem from a woman aged 55 to 70 with COVID-19, enrolled during active disease.

This chain joins TRBV11-2 and TRBJ2-3; 11 positions match TRBD2. Germline CDR1 reads SGHAT; CDR2 reads FQNNGV. CDR3 length: 16 amino acids. The junction had 11 bases not matched to a gene; V was cut back by 5 bases and J by 7 bases. The CDR3 reads CASSHFGTSGAYTQYF. The CDR3 nucleotides read TGTGCCAGCAGCCACTTCGGGACTAGCGGAGCATATACGCAGTATTTT.

V usage is TRBV4-1 and J usage is TRBJ2-7, with a tentative D call TRBD2 (6 bases). The CDR3 length is 17 residues. Germline V gene lookup returns CDR1 MGHRA and CDR2 YSYEKL. V was trimmed by 0 bases and J by 0 bases, leaving 15 bases between them. The CDR3 loop is CASSQESSRGGSYEQYF. CDR3 sequence (DNA): TGCGCCAGCAGCCAAGAATCTTCGCGGGGTGGCTCCTACGAGCAGTACTTC.